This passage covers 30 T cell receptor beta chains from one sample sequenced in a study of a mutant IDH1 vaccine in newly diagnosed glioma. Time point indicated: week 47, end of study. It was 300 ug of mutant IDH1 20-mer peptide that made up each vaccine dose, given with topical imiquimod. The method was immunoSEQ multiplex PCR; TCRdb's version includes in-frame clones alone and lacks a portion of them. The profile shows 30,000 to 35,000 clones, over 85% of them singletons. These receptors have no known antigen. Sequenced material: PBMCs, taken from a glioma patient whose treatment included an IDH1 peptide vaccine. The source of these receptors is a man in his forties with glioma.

Written as DNA, the CDR3 is TGTGCCAGCAGTTTCGGCCGTTTAGAGGGCTACACCTTC. Amino acid sequence: CASSFGRLEGYTF. The chain employs TRBV28 and TRBJ1-2; D is undetermined. Trimming shortened V by 3 bases and J by 8 bases, and 13 bases separated the two germline ends. CDR3 length equals 13 residues. The germline V gene encodes CDR1 MDHEN and CDR2 SYDVKM.

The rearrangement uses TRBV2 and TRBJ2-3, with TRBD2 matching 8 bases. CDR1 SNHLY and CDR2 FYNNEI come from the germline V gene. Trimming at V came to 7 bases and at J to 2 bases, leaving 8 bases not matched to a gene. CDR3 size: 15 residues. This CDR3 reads CASKKAGAVTDTQYF. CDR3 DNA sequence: TGTGCCAGCAAGAAAGCGGGGGCCGTCACAGATACGCAGTATTTT.

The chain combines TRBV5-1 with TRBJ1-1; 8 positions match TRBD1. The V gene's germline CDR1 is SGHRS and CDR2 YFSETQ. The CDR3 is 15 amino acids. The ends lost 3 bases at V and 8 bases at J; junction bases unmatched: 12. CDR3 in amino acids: CASSWLPGQAAEAFF. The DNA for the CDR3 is TGCGCCAGCAGCTGGTTACCGGGACAGGCAGCGGAAGCTTTCTTT.

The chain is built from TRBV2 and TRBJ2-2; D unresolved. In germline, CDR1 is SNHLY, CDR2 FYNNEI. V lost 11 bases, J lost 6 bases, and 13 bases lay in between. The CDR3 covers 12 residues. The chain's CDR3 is CASAHQPGELFF. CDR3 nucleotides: TGTGCCTCAGCCCACCAGCCCGGGGAGCTGTTTTTT. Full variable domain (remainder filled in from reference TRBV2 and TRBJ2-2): EPEVTQTPSHQVTQMGQEVILRCVPISNHLYFYWYRQILGQKVEFLVSFYNNEISEKSEIFDDQFSVERPDGSNFTLKIRSTKLEDSAMYFCASAHQPGELFFGEGSRLTVL.

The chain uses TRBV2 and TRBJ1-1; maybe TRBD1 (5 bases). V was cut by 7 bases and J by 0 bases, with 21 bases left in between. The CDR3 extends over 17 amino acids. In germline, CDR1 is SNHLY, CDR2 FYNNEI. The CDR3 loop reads CASKFSGMGRVNTEAFF. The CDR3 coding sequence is TGTGCCAGCAAGTTCAGTGGGATGGGCAGGGTGAACACTGAAGCTTTCTTT.

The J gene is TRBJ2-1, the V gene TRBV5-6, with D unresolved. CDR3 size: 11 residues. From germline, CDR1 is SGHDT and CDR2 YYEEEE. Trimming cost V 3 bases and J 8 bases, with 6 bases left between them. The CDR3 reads CASSSFYEQFF. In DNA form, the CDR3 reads TGTGCCAGCAGCTCCTTTTATGAGCAGTTCTTC.

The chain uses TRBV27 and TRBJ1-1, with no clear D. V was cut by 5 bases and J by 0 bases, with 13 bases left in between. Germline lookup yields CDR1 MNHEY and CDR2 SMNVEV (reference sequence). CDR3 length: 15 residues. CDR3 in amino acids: CASSPPGPLNTEAFF. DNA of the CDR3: TGTGCCAGCAGTCCCCCCGGGCCCTTGAACACTGAAGCTTTCTTT.

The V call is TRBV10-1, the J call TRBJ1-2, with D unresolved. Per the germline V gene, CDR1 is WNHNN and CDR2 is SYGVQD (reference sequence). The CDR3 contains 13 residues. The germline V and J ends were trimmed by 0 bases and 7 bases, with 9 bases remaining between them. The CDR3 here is CASSESRSSGYTF. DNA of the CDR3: TGCGCCAGCAGTGAGTCGAGGTCCAGTGGCTACACCTTC.

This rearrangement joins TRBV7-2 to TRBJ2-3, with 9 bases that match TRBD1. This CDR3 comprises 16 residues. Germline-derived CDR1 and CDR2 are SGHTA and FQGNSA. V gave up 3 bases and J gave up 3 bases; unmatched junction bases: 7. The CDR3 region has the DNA TGTGCCAGCAGCTTGTGGGGACAGGGCGGGACAGATACGCAGTATTTT. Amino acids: CASSLWGQGGTDTQYF. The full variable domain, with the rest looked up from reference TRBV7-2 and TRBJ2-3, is GAGVSQSPSNKVTEKGKDVELRCDPISGHTALYWYRQSLGQGLEFLIYFQGNSAPDKSGLPSDRFSAERTGGSVSTLTIQRTQQEDSAVYLCASSLWGQGGTDTQYFGPGTRLTVL.

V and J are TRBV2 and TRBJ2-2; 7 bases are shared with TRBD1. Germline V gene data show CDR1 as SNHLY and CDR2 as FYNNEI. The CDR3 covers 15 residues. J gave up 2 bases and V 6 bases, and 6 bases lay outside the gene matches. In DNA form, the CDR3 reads TGTGCCAGCAGCGCGACAGGGTTCAACACCGGGGAGCTGTTTTTT. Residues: CASSATGFNTGELFF.

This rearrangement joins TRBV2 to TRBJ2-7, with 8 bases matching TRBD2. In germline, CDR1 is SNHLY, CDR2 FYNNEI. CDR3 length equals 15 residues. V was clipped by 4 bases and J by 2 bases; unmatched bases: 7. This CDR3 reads CASSADREGTYEQYF. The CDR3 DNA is TGTGCCAGCAGTGCCGACCGGGAGGGCACCTACGAGCAGTACTTC.

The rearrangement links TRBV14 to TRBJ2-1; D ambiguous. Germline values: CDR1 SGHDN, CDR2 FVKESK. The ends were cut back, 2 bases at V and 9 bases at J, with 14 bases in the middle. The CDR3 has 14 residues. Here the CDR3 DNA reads TGTGCCAGCAGCCAACGTATGACCCGAAGTGAGCAGTTCTTC. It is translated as CASSQRMTRSEQFF.

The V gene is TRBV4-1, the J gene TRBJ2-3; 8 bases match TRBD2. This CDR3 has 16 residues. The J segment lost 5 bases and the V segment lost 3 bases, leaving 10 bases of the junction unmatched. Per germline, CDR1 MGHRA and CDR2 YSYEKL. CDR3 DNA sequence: TGCGCCAGCAGCCAGGTTAGCGGGGCCTGGGGAGATACGCAGTATTTT. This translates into CASSQVSGAWGDTQYF.

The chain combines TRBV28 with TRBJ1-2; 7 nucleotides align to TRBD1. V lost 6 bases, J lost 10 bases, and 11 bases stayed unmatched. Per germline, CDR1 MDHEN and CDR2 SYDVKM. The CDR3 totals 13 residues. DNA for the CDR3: TGTGCCAGCAGGAGGCCCGGGACAGTCTTCTACACCTTC. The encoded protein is CASRRPGTVFYTF.

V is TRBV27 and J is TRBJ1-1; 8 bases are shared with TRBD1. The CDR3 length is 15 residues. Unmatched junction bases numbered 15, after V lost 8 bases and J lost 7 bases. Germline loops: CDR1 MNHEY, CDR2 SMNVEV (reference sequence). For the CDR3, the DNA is TGTGCCAGCGCTTACCTTCCCGACAGGGGCCGTGAAGCTTTCTTT. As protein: CASAYLPDRGREAFF.

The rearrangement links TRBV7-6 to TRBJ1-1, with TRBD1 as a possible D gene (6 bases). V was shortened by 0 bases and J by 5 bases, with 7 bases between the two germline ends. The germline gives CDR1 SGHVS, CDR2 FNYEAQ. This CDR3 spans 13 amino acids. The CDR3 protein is CASSLATGTEAFF. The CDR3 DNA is TGTGCCAGCAGCTTAGCGACAGGTACTGAAGCTTTCTTT.

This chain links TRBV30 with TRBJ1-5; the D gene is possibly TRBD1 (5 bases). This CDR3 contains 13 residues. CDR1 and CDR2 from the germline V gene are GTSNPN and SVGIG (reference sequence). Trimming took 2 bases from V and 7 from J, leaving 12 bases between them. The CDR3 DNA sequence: TGTGCCTGGAGTTCGGGGCCCCGCCAGCCCCAGCATTTT. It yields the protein CAWSSGPRQPQHF.

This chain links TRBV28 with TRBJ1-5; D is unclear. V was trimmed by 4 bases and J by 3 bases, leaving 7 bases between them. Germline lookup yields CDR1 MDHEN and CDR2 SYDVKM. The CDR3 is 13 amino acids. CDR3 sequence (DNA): TGTGCCAGCAGTTCCCCGGACAATCAGCCCCAGCATTTT. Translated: CASSSPDNQPQHF.

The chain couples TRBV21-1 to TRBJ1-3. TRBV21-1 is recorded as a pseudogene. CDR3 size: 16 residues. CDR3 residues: CASSKVSGETGNTIYF. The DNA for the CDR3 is TGTGCCAGCAGCAAAGTAAGCGGAGAGACTGGAAACACCATATATTTT.

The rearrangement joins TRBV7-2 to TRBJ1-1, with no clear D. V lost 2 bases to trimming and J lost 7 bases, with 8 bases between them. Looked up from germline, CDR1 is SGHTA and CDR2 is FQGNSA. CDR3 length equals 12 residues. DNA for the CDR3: TGTGCCAGCAGCTTAATTGAGGGTGAAGCTTTCTTT. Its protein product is CASSLIEGEAFF.

CDR3 sequence: CASSPGSSEGTQYF. The CDR3, as DNA: TGTGCCAGCTCACCTGGGTCGTCAGAGGGGACCCAGTACTTC. The chain couples TRBV18 to TRBJ2-5; TRBD2 is a possible D gene (5 bases). Germline CDR1 reads KGHSH; CDR2 reads LQKENI. This CDR3 has 14 amino acids. The V and J ends lost 3 bases and 7 bases respectively, with 15 bases between them.

CDR3 sequence (DNA): TGTGCCAGCAGTTTAGGCCTAGTCGGGGGCCCCGGGGAGCTGTTTTTT. Encoded protein: CASSLGLVGGPGELFF. This chain connects TRBV28 to TRBJ2-2; D possibly uses TRBD1 or TRBD2 (6 bases each). This CDR3 is built from 16 residues. Germline values: CDR1 MDHEN, CDR2 SYDVKM. Trimming shortened V by 2 bases and J by 6 bases, and 16 bases separated the two germline ends.

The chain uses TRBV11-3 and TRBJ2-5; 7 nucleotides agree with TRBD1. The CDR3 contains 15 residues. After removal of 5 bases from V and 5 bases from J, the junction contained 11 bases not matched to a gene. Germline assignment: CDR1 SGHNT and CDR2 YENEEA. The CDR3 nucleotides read TGTGCCAGCAGCCAGGGACAGAGCTTTTTTGAGACCCAGTACTTC. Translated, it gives CASSQGQSFFETQYF.

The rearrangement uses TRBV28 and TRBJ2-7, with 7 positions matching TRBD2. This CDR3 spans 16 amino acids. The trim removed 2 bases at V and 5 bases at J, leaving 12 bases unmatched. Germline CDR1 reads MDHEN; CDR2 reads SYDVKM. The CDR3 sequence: CASSLDGREYHHEQYF. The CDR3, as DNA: TGTGCCAGCAGTTTAGACGGGCGGGAGTATCACCACGAGCAGTACTTC.

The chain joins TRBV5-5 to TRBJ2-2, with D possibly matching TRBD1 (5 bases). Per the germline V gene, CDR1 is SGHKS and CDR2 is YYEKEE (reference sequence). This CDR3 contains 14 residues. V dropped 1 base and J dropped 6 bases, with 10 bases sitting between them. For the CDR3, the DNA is TGTGCCAGCAGCTTGTTACAGGTTTCCGGGGAGCTGTTTTTT. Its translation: CASSLLQVSGELFF.

The CDR3 reads CASSLHTNTGELFF. DNA of the CDR3: TGTGCCAGCAGTTTACACACGAACACCGGGGAGCTGTTTTTT. The chain recombines TRBV28 with TRBJ2-2; D is uncertain. CDR3 length: 14 residues. Looked up from germline, CDR1 is MDHEN and CDR2 is SYDVKM. Trimming pared 2 bases from V and 0 bases from J, leaving 4 bases between.

The CDR3 region has the DNA TGTGCCACTTCCCCATGGGAGGGGGCCCCCTACAATGAGCAGTTCTTC. Encoded protein: CATSPWEGAPYNEQFF. This chain connects TRBV28 to TRBJ2-1; D assignment may be TRBD1 or TRBD2 (7 bases each). CDR1 is MDHEN and CDR2 is SYDVKM in the germline V gene. V lost 10 bases, J lost 2 bases, and 21 bases lay in between. This CDR3 contains 16 residues. Filled out from reference TRBV28 and TRBJ2-1, the complete variable domain reads DVKVTQSSRYLVKRTGEKVFLECVQDMDHENMFWYRQDPGLGLRLIYFSYDVKMKEKGDIPEGYSVSREKKERFSLILESASTNQTSMYLCATSPWEGAPYNEQFFGPGTRLTVL.

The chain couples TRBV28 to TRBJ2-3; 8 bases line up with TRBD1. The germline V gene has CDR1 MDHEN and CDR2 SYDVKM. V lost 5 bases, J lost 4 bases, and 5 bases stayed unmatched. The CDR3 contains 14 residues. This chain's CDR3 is CASSRQGRPDTQYF. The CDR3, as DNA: TGTGCCAGCAGTCGACAGGGGAGGCCAGATACGCAGTATTTT.

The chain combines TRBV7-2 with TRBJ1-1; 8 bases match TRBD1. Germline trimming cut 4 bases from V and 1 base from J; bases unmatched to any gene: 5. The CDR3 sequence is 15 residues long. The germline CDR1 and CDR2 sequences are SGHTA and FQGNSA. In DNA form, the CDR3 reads TGTGCCAGCAGCTCGGACAGGGTTTGGAACACTGAAGCTTTCTTT. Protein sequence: CASSSDRVWNTEAFF.

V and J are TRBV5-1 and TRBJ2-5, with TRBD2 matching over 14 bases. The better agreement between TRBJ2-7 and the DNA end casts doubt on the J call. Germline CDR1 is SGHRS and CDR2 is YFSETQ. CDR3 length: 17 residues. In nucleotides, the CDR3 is TGCGCCAGCAGCTTGGCCGGACTAGCGGGAGGTTTGGGCGAGCAGTACTTC. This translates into CASSLAGLAGGLGEQYF.